This T cell receptor (beta chain) was sequenced during a study of Graves' ophthalmopathy and Graves' hyperthyroidism. Beta-chain TCR CDR3 regions were amplified from RNA transcripts. Second-round multiplex PCR came after a first-round RT-PCR that employed HTBI primers. In TCRdb, the multiplex PCR reads were re-called with MiXCR into one record per CDR3 protein. The sample yields fewer than 650,000 distinct CDR3 sequences, 22% seen once. This clonotype was seen only a few times. The CDR3 is 15 residues long. Trimming cost V 3 bases and J 8 bases, with 17 bases left between them. This chain joins TRBV12-3 or TRBV12-4 and TRBJ1-5; possible D gene TRBD1, 5 bases. Sequenced sample: peripheral blood. This sequence was found in a woman between 18 and 29 years old with stable Graves' hyperthyroidism. Some clones in this sample may be carry-over from other donors' samples. CDR3 coding DNA: TGTGCCAGCAGTTTGTTCGGGGCTACTAAGGAGCCCCAGCATTTT. This gives the protein CASSLFGATKEPQHF.